This TCR beta chain derives from a study of cytomegalovirus exposure and HLA in healthy donors. Study-wide background: Some 85 million unique TCRs, all from HLA-typed donors, were included in an early release of the data. Overall study findings and caveats: Later analysis indicated greater clonal expansion among HLA-associated TCR beta chains than among equally common other chains. When analyzed later, the rates of TCR association showed variation by HLA locus, with DRB1 the most and HLA-C the fewest. TCR sequences were mostly rare, though some public TCRs occurred in many donors.

For this clone: Its antigen is as yet unknown.

Primers for the PCR totalled 60 Vbeta and 13 Jbeta. TCRdb keeps only in-frame clones here, not all; method: immunoSEQ multiplex PCR. This table has tens of thousands of clones, 60% to 80% appearing once. The V gene's germline CDR1 is SGHVS and CDR2 FNYEAQ. The CDR3 is 15 residues long. Losses at the gene ends were 7 bases for V and 5 bases for J; bases not matched to a gene: 9. This receptor was taken from a young man in good health and CMV-seronegative. Sequenced: PBMCs. The V and J genes are TRBV7-6 and TRBJ2-2, with 8 bases that match TRBD1. The CDR3 sequence is CASIRTGTSTGELFF. In nucleotides, the CDR3 is TGTGCCAGCATCCGGACAGGGACGAGTACCGGGGAGCTGTTTTTT. Drawing the rest from reference TRBV7-6 and TRBJ2-2, the complete variable domain is GAGVSQSPRYKVTKRGQDVALRCDPISGHVSLYWYRQALGQGPEFLTYFNYEAQQDKSGLPNDRFSAERPEGSISTLTIQRTEQRDSAMYRCASIRTGTSTGELFFGEGSRLTVL.